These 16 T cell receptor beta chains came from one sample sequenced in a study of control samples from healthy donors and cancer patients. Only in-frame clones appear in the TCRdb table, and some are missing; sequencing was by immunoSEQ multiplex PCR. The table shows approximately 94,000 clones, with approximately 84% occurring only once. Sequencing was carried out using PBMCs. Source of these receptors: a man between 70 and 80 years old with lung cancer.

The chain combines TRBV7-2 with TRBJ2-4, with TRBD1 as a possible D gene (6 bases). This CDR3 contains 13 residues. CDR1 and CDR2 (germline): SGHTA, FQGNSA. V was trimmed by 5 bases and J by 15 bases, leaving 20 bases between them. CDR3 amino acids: CASSAPPPGHRYF. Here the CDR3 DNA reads TGTGCCAGCAGCGCCCCCCCTCCGGGACACCGGTACTTC.

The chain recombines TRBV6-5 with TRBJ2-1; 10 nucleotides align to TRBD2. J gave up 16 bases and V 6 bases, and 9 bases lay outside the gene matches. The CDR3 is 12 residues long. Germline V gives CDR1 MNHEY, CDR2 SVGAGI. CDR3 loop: CASRMSGGAYFF. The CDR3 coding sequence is TGTGCCAGCAGGATGAGCGGGGGGGCGTATTTCTTC.

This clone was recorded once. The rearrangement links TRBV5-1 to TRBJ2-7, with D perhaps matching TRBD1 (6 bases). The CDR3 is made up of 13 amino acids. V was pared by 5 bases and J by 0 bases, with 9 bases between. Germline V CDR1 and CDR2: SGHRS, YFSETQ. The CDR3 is CASSGQSSYEQYF. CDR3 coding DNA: TGCGCCAGCAGTGGACAGAGCTCCTACGAGCAGTACTTC.

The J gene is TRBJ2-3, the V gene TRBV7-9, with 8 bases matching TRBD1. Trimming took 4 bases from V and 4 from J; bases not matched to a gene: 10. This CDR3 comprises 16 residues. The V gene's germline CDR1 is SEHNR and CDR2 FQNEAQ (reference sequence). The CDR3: CASSSGQGASADTQYF. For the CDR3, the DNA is TGTGCCAGCAGCTCGGGGCAGGGGGCAAGCGCAGATACGCAGTATTTT.

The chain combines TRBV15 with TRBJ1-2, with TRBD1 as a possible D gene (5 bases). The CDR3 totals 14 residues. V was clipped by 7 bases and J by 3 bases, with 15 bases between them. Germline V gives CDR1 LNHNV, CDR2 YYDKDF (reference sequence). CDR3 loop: CATTQAGIDYGYTF. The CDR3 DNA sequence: TGTGCCACCACACAGGCAGGGATAGACTATGGCTACACCTTC.

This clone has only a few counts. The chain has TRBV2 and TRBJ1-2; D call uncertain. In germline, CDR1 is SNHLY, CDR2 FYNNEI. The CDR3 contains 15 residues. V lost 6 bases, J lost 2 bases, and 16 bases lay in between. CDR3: CASSPIGAANYGYTF. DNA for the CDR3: TGTGCCAGCAGCCCTATTGGTGCAGCCAACTATGGCTACACCTTC.

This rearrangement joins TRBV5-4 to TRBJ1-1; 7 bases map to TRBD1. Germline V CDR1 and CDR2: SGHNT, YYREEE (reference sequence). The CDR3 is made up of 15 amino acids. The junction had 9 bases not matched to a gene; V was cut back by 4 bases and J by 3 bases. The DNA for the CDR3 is TGTGCCAGCAGCCCGAGGGGGCAGGGTCACACTGAAGCTTTCTTT. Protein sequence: CASSPRGQGHTEAFF.

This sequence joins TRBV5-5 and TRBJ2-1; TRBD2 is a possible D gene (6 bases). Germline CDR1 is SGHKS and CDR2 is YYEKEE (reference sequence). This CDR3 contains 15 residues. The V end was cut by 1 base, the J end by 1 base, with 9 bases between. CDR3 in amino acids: CASSLRDSSYNEQFF. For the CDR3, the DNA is TGTGCCAGCAGCTTGCGGGACTCGTCCTACAATGAGCAGTTCTTC.

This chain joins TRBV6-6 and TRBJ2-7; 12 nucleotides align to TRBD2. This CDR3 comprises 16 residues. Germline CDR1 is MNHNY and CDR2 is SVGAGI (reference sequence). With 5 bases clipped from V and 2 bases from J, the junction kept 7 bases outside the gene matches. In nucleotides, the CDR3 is TGTGCCAGCAGTCGACTAGCGGGGGTCACGACCTACGAGCAGTACTTC. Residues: CASSRLAGVTTYEQYF.

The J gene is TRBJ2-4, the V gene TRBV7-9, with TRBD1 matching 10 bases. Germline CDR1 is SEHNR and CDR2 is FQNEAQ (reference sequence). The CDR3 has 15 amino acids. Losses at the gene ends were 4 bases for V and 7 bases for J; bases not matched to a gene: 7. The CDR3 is CASSSSTGGRNIQYF. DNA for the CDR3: TGTGCCAGCAGCTCCTCGACAGGGGGCAGGAACATTCAGTACTTC. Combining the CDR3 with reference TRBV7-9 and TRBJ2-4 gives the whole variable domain DTGVSQNPRHKITKRGQNVTFRCDPISEHNRLYWYRQTLGQGPEFLTYFQNEAQLEKSRLLSDRFSAERPKGSFSTLEIQRTEQGDSAMYLCASSSSTGGRNIQYFGAGTRLSVL.

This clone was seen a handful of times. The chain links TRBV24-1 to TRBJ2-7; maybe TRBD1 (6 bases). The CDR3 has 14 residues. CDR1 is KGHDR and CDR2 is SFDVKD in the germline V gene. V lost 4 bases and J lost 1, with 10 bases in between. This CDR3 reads CATSDQTGSYEQYF. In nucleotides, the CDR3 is TGTGCCACCAGTGACCAGACAGGTTCCTACGAGCAGTACTTC.

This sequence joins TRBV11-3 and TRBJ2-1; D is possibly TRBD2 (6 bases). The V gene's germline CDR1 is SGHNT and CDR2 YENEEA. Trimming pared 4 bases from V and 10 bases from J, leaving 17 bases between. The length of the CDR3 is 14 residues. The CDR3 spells CASSWAYLAKEQFF. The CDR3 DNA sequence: TGTGCCAGCAGCTGGGCGTACCTAGCGAAGGAGCAGTTCTTC.

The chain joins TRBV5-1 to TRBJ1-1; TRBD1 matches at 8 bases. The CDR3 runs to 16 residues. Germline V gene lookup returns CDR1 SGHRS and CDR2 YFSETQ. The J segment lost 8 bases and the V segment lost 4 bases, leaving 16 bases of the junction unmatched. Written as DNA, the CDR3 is TGCGCCAGCAGCCTCGAAACAGGGGGGCGAGGAACAGAAGCTTTCTTT. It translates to CASSLETGGRGTEAFF.

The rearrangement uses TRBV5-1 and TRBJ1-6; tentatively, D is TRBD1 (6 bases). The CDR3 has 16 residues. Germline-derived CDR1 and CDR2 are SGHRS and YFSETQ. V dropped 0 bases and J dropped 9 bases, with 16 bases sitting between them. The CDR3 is CASSLDGRGPGSPLHF. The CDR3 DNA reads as TGCGCCAGCAGCTTGGACGGCAGGGGTCCGGGTTCACCCCTCCACTTT.

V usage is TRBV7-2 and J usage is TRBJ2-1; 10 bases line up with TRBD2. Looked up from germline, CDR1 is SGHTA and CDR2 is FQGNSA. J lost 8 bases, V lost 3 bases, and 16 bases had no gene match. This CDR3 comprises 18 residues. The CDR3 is CASSFKRGGRQSLDEQFF. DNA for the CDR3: TGTGCCAGCAGCTTTAAGCGGGGGGGCCGTCAATCCCTCGATGAGCAGTTCTTC. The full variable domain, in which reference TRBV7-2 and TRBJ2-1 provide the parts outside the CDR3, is GAGVSQSPSNKVTEKGKDVELRCDPISGHTALYWYRQSLGQGLEFLIYFQGNSAPDKSGLPSDRFSAERTGGSVSTLTIQRTQQEDSAVYLCASSFKRGGRQSLDEQFFGPGTRLTVL.

CDR3 sequence reads: CASSVGGNTIYF. In DNA form, the CDR3 reads TGTGCCAGCAGCGTAGGGGGAAACACCATATATTTT. This chain connects TRBV6-2 or TRBV6-3 to TRBJ1-3; D remains ambiguous. Germline V gene sequence: CDR1 MNHEY, CDR2 SVGEGT. The V end was cut by 6 bases, the J end by 4 bases, with 7 bases between. This CDR3 is built from 12 residues.